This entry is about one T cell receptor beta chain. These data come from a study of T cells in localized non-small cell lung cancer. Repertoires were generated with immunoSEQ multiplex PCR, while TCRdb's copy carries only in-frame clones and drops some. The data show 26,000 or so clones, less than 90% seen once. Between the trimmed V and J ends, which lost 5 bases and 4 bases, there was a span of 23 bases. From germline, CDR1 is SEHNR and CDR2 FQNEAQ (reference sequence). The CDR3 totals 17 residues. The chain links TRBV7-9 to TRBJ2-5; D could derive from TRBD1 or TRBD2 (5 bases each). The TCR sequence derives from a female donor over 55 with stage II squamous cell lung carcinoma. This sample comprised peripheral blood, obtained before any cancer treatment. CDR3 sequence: CASSPSTSGYEGETQYF. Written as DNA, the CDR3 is TGTGCCAGCAGCCCCAGCACCTCAGGGTATGAGGGAGAGACCCAGTACTTC.